What follows describes a single T cell receptor (beta chain). The source of the sample is a study of cytomegalovirus exposure and HLA in healthy donors. At sampling all donors were nominally healthy, likely with unrecorded immune exposures. Primers: 60 Vbeta forward and 13 Jbeta reverse. Data came from immunoSEQ multiplex PCR; TCRdb stores just in-frame clones and leaves some out. This sample has approximately 150,000 clones; 65% to 80% occur once, and the top ten carry about 4.4%. Germline values: CDR1 MNHNS, CDR2 SASEGT. The CDR3 runs to 13 residues. J lost 9 bases, V lost 8 bases, and 8 bases had no gene match.

The chain employs TRBV6-1 and TRBJ2-4; TRBD1 matches 9 bases. Sequencing was carried out using PBMCs. The sequence was collected from a man aged 40-50 years in good health and CMV-seronegative. For the CDR3, the DNA is TGTGCCAGCGATCCGGGACAGGGACGCATTCAGTACTTC. The encoded protein is CASDPGQGRIQYF.